The source of this T cell receptor beta chain is a study of regulatory T cells in long-lasting Graves disease. Study details: Prior antithyroid drug treatment in newly diagnosed Graves' patients lasted under 3 months.

This clonotype was picked up many times. Its antigen remains unknown. Time point of the sample: newly diagnosed GD, antithyroid drugs for less than 3 months. Isolated PBMC RNA provided the starting material for the TCR library. General study findings and limits: Among the persistent patients, fewer than 3,500 public clonotypes were shared, more than the approximately 1,000 shared among new patients.

Researchers made TCR beta libraries by using iRepertoire HTBI primers and running Arm-PCR on CDR3 regions. TCRdb analysed the multiplex PCR reads with MiXCR anew, one entry per CDR3 protein. The table lists 350,000 to 450,000 distinct CDR3 sequences, about 15% of them singletons, with approximately 16% in the top ten. The CDR3 sequence is 13 residues long. Trimming left V 6 bases short and J 2 bases short, with 11 bases between. CDR1 is SQVTM and CDR2 is ANQGSEA in the germline V gene. This sample also belongs to another study, concerning T cells in Graves' hyperthyroidism and ophthalmopathy.

The specimen was peripheral blood mononuclear cells (PBMCs), collected at new diagnosis, from a patient treated with antithyroid drugs. The chain recombines TRBV29-1 with TRBJ1-5; D unclear. This TCR derives from a woman in her thirties with Graves disease. The CDR3 reads CSVQTDRNQPQHF. In nucleotides, the CDR3 is TGCAGCGTACAAACAGATCGCAATCAGCCCCAGCATTTT.